This entry features one T cell receptor beta chain sequence. Study processing details: Amplified reference gene primers provided the basis for estimating nucleated cell counts. Data came from immunoSEQ multiplex PCR; TCRdb stores just in-frame clones and leaves some out. Clone size and the V and J calls come from that table; the DNA yielded D and trimming. This repertoire shows 150,000 to 200,000 clones, around four fifths found once; its top ten account for around 19%. The record originates from a study of blood T cell repertoires in COVID-19. Across the study: The study drew acute and convalescent COVID-19 samples from the United States, Italy and Spain. T cells, B-cell-depleted T cells, or PBMCs supplied cDNA or gDNA.

The V and J ends lost 5 bases and 6 bases respectively, with 11 bases between them. The CDR3 totals 13 residues. From germline, CDR1 is MNHEY and CDR2 SVGAGI. This TCR derives from a woman at least 80 years old with acute or convalescent COVID-19. The sequenced sample consisted of peripheral blood. The V gene is TRBV6-5, the J gene TRBJ1-5; D is unresolved. Here the CDR3 reads CASSPRGVQPQHF. CDR3 nucleotide sequence: TGTGCCAGCAGTCCCCGCGGGGTTCAGCCCCAGCATTTT.